These T cell receptor beta chains were read from a single sample in a study of T cell repertoires in cytomegalovirus infection. One entry per CDR3 protein, called by TCRdb with MiXCR from the reads. The table has about 180,000 distinct CDR3 sequences, about 18% seen once. The sample was CD8+ T cells from PBMCs. These receptors all stem from a human donor in good health (CMV status not recorded). Some clones in this sample may be carry-over from other donors' samples. CDR3s include the opening cysteine and the closing phenylalanine or tryptophan. D genes are given only for firm matches. The size of a clone is reported for some rows only, either as once, few or many, or as a class for expanded clones.

d_call	clone_size	v_call	j_call	cdr3_aa	cdr3_nt
NA	NA	TRBV7-9	TRBJ1-1	CASSPMGRDTEAFF	TGTGCCAGCAGCCCTATGGGACGGGACACTGAAGCTTTCTTT
NA	NA	TRBV2	TRBJ2-2	CASSEPTGELFF	TGTGCCAGCAGTGAACCCACCGGGGAGCTGTTTTTT
TRBD1	NA	TRBV15	TRBJ2-7	CATSRRDRGTEQYF	TGTGCCACCAGCAGGCGAGACAGGGGTACCGAGCAGTACTTC
TRBD1	NA	TRBV7-2	TRBJ1-5	CASSRQGYSNQPQHF	TGTGCCAGCAGCCGACAGGGTTATAGCAATCAGCCCCAGCATTTT
TRBD1	few	TRBV15	TRBJ1-1	CATSRDRTGKSNTEAFF	TGTGCCACCAGCAGAGACCGGACAGGGAAATCGAACACTGAAGCTTTCTTT
TRBD2	NA	TRBV7-8	TRBJ2-1	CASSLTSGLDEQFF	TGTGCCAGCAGCTTAACTAGCGGGTTGGATGAGCAGTTCTTC
NA	NA	TRBV25-1	TRBJ1-6	CASSTLTGNSPLHF	TGTGCCAGCAGCACTCTCACGGGAAATTCACCCCTCCACTTT
NA	NA	TRBV20-1	TRBJ2-2	CSAEQTNTGELFF	TGCAGTGCGGAACAGACGAACACCGGGGAGCTGTTTTTT
NA	NA	TRBV20-1	TRBJ2-1	CSARRGDLREQFF	TGCAGTGCCAGAAGAGGTGATTTGCGGGAGCAGTTCTTC
NA	many	TRBV7-2	TRBJ2-5	CASSLGASEVETQYF	TGTGCCAGCAGCTTAGGGGCTAGCGAAGTAGAGACCCAGTACTTC
NA	few	TRBV7-8	TRBJ1-2	CASSLVGSTGPNYGYTF	TGTGCCAGCAGCTTAGTAGGGTCCACAGGACCTAACTATGGCTACACCTTC
TRBD1	few	TRBV7-2	TRBJ1-3	CASSATGGGNTIYF	TGTGCCAGCAGCGCGACAGGGGGCGGAAACACCATATATTTT
NA	few	TRBV7-3	TRBJ2-2	CASSLNGGRIGELFF	TGTGCCAGCAGCTTAAACGGAGGAAGAATCGGGGAGCTGTTTTTT
TRBD1	NA	TRBV12-3/TRBV12-4	TRBJ2-2	CASRPGTGNTGELFF	TGTGCCAGCAGACCCGGGACAGGGAACACCGGGGAGCTGTTTTTT
NA	NA	TRBV28	TRBJ2-4	CASSFALIQGIQYF	TGTGCCAGCAGCTTCGCACTGATTCAGGGCATTCAGTACTTC